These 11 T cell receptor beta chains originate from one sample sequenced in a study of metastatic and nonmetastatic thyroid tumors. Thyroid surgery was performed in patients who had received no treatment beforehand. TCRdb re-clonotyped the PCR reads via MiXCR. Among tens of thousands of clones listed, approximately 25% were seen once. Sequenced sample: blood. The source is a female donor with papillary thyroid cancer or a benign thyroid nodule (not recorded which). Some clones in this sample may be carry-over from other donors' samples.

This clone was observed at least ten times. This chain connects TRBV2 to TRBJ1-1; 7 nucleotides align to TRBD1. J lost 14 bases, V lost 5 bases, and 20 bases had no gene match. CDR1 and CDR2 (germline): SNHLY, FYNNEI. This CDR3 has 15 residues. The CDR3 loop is CASSFQTTGTDRSFF. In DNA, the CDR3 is TGTGCCAGCAGTTTTCAAACTACCGGGACAGACCGTTCCTTCTTT.

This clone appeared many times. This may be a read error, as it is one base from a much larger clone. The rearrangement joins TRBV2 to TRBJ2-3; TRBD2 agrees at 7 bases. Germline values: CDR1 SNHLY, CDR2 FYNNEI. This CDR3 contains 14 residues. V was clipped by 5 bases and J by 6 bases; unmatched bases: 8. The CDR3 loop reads CASSSNPGRDTQYF. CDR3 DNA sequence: TGTGCCAGCAGTTCGAACCCCGGGAGGGATACGCAGTATTTT.

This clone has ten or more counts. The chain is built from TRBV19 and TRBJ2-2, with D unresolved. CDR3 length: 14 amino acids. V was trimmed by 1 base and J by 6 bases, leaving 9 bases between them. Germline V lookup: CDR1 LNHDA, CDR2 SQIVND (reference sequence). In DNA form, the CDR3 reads TGTGCCAGTAGTATAGGTTCCCCCCCCGGGGAGCTGTTTTTT. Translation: CASSIGSPPGELFF.

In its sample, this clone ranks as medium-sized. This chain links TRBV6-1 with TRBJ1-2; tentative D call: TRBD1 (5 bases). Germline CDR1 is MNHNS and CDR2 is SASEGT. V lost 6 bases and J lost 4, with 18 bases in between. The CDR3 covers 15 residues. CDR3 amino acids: CASRLLQGMGYGYTF. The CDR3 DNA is TGTGCCAGCAGGCTCCTCCAGGGTATGGGCTATGGCTACACCTTC.

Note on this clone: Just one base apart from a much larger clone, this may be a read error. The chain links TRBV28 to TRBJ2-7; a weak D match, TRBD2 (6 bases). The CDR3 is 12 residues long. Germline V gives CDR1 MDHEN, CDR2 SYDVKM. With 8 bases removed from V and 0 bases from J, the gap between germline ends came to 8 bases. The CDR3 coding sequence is TGTGCCAGCCGGACTAACTCCTACGAGCAGTACTTC. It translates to CASRTNSYEQYF.

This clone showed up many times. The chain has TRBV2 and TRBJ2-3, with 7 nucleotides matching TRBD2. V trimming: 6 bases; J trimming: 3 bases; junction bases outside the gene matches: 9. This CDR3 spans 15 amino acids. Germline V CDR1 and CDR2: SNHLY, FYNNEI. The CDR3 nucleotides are TGTGCCAGCAGGAGGGACTGGGGAGGGACAGATACGCAGTATTTT. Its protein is CASRRDWGGTDTQYF.

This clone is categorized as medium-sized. For the CDR3, the DNA is TGCAGTGCTAGAGCTTTGGACAGGGGCTCGTACGAGCAGTACTTC. Amino acids: CSARALDRGSYEQYF. V gene TRBV20-1 combines with J gene TRBJ2-7; 9 bases align to TRBD1. CDR3 size: 15 residues. J gave up 4 bases and V 1 base, and 8 bases lay outside the gene matches. Germline V gene data show CDR1 as DFQATT and CDR2 as SNEGSKA (reference sequence).

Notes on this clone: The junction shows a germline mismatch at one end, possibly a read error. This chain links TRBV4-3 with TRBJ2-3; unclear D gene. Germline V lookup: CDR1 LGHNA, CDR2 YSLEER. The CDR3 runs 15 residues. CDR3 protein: CANSPSASRPDTQYF. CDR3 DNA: TGCGCCAACAGCCCTTCGGCCTCCCGTCCAGATACGCAGTATTTT.

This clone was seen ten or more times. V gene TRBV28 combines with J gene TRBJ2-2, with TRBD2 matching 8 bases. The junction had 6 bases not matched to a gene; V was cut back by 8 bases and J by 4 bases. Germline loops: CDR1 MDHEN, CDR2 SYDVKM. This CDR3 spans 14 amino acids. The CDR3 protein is CASLGRAGTGELFF. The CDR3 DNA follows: TGTGCCAGCCTCGGGAGGGCGGGCACCGGGGAGCTGTTTTTT.

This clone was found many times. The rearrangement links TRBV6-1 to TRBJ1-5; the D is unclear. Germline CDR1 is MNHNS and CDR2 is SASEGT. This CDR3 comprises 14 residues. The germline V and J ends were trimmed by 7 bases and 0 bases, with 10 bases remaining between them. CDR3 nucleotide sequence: TGTGCCAGCAAGGCACAGTATAGCAATCAGCCCCAGCATTTT. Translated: CASKAQYSNQPQHF.

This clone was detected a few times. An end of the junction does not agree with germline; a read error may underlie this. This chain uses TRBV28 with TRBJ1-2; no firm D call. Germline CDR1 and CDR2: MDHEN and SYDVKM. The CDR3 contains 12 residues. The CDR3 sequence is CASSYSLIGYNF. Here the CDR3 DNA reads TGTGCCAGCAGTTACTCCCTTATTGGCTACAACTTC.